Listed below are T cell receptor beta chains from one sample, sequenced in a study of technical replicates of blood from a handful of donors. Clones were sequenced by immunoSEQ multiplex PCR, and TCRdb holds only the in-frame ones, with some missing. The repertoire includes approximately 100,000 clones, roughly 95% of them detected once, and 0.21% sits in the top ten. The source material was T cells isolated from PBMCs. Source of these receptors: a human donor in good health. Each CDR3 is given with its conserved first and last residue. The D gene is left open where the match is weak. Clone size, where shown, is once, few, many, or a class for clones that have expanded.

CDR3 DNA: TGTGCCAGCAGTCCCCCCGGACTAGCAAGGGATACGCAGTATTTT; CDR3 protein: CASSPPGLARDTQYF; D gene: TRBD2; CDR3 length: 15; J gene: TRBJ2-3; V gene: TRBV27; clone size: .
CDR3 DNA: TGTGCCAGCAGTGAACTACCGGTGGTAGCGGGGGTGTATGAGCAGTTCTTC; CDR3 protein: CASSELPVVAGVYEQFF; D gene: TRBD2; CDR3 length: 17; J gene: TRBJ2-1; V gene: TRBV6-1; clone size: .
CDR3 DNA: TGTGCCAGCTCACCACGGGACAGCGAGCTCTACGAGCAGTACTTC; CDR3 protein: CASSPRDSELYEQYF; D gene: TRBD1; CDR3 length: 15; J gene: TRBJ2-7; V gene: TRBV18; clone size: .
CDR3 DNA: TGTGCCAGCTCACCCGGGCAGGGGGACAGTGGAAACACCATATATTTT; CDR3 protein: CASSPGQGDSGNTIYF; D gene: TRBD1; CDR3 length: 16; J gene: TRBJ1-3; V gene: TRBV18; clone size: .
CDR3 DNA: TGTGCCTCGACAGGGGAGTTAAACGAGCAGTACTTC; CDR3 protein: CASTGELNEQYF; D gene: TRBD1; CDR3 length: 12; J gene: TRBJ2-7; V gene: TRBV6-5; clone size: .
CDR3 DNA: TGTGCCAGCAGTTACTCCCAGGCGAATACCTATGGCTACACCTTC; CDR3 protein: CASSYSQANTYGYTF; D gene: .; CDR3 length: 15; J gene: TRBJ1-2; V gene: TRBV6-5; clone size: .
CDR3 DNA: TGTGCCAGCAGCAAAGCCCCCTTAGCGGGAGGGGGGGACAATGAGCAGTTCTTC; CDR3 protein: CASSKAPLAGGGDNEQFF; D gene: .; CDR3 length: 18; J gene: TRBJ2-1; V gene: TRBV21-1; clone size: .
CDR3 DNA: TGCGCCAGCAGCTTCGGACAGGGGGCGGATGAGCAGTTCTTC; CDR3 protein: CASSFGQGADEQFF; D gene: TRBD1; CDR3 length: 14; J gene: TRBJ2-1; V gene: TRBV5-1; clone size: once
CDR3 DNA: TGTGCCAGCCGCTCGGGGACAGCCCAGGGGAATGAGCAGTTCTTC; CDR3 protein: CASRSGTAQGNEQFF; D gene: TRBD1; CDR3 length: 15; J gene: TRBJ2-1; V gene: TRBV19; clone size: .
CDR3 DNA: TGTGCCACCAGCAGAGATAGCTACGAGCAGTACTTC; CDR3 protein: CATSRDSYEQYF; D gene: .; CDR3 length: 12; J gene: TRBJ2-7; V gene: TRBV15; clone size: .
CDR3 DNA: TGTGCCAGCAGCCAAGATGAGATCTACAATGAGCAGTTCTTC; CDR3 protein: CASSQDEIYNEQFF; D gene: .; CDR3 length: 14; J gene: TRBJ2-1; V gene: TRBV14; clone size: .
CDR3 DNA: TGTGCCAGCAGCCTCCTAGCGGGAGGAGGCTACGAGCAGTACTTC; CDR3 protein: CASSLLAGGGYEQYF; D gene: TRBD2; CDR3 length: 15; J gene: TRBJ2-7; V gene: TRBV28; clone size: .
CDR3 DNA: TGTGCCAGCAGGCCCCCGACAGGGCCCTACGAGCAGTACTTC; CDR3 protein: CASRPPTGPYEQYF; D gene: TRBD1; CDR3 length: 14; J gene: TRBJ2-7; V gene: TRBV28; clone size: once
CDR3 DNA: TGCAGCGTTCGTGGGGGAGAAAAAAACAGGGGGCAGGGAGAGCAGTACTTC; CDR3 protein: CSVRGGEKNRGQGEQYF; D gene: TRBD1; CDR3 length: 17; J gene: TRBJ2-7; V gene: TRBV29-1; clone size: .
CDR3 DNA: TGCGCCAGCAGCTTTGGCGGCAGGGAAGTCGGCTACACCTTC; CDR3 protein: CASSFGGREVGYTF; D gene: .; CDR3 length: 14; J gene: TRBJ1-2; V gene: TRBV5-1; clone size: .
CDR3 DNA: TGTGCCAGCAGCTTGGTTTTGGGGGCGAGGACTGAAGCTTTCTTT; CDR3 protein: CASSLVLGARTEAFF; D gene: .; CDR3 length: 15; J gene: TRBJ1-1; V gene: TRBV13; clone size: .
CDR3 DNA: TGTGCCAGCTCACCGCCGGGGGGGGCGTCGAACGAGCAGTACTTC; CDR3 protein: CASSPPGGASNEQYF; D gene: TRBD2; CDR3 length: 15; J gene: TRBJ2-7; V gene: TRBV18; clone size: .
CDR3 DNA: TGTGCCAGCAGCTTAGACAGGGCCGATCAGCCCCAGCATTTT; CDR3 protein: CASSLDRADQPQHF; D gene: .; CDR3 length: 14; J gene: TRBJ1-5; V gene: TRBV7-9; clone size: .
CDR3 DNA: TGTGCCAGCAGCTTGGCAGTGGCTGGGACAGGGTTCCATAACACTGAAGCTTTCTTT; CDR3 protein: CASSLAVAGTGFHNTEAFF; D gene: TRBD1; CDR3 length: 19; J gene: TRBJ1-1; V gene: TRBV5-5; clone size: .
CDR3 DNA: TGTGCCAGCAGACGACAGGGGAGGTTTGGCTACACCTTC; CDR3 protein: CASRRQGRFGYTF; D gene: TRBD1; CDR3 length: 13; J gene: TRBJ1-2; V gene: TRBV6-5; clone size: .
CDR3 DNA: TGTGCCAGCAGCTTTGGACAGAGCTCTGGAAACACCATATATTTT; CDR3 protein: CASSFGQSSGNTIYF; D gene: .; CDR3 length: 15; J gene: TRBJ1-3; V gene: TRBV7-6; clone size: .
CDR3 DNA: TGTGCCAGCAGCTTAAAGCTCGGCAATGAGCAGTTCTTC; CDR3 protein: CASSLKLGNEQFF; D gene: .; CDR3 length: 13; J gene: TRBJ2-1; V gene: TRBV7-8; clone size: .
CDR3 DNA: TGTGCCAGTAGGTTAATAACAGGGGGGAGCTATGGCTACACCTTC; CDR3 protein: CASRLITGGSYGYTF; D gene: TRBD1; CDR3 length: 15; J gene: TRBJ1-2; V gene: TRBV19; clone size: once
CDR3 DNA: TGTGCCAGCAGTTTTTCGGGGATCAACACTGAAGCTTTCTTT; CDR3 protein: CASSFSGINTEAFF; D gene: .; CDR3 length: 14; J gene: TRBJ1-1; V gene: TRBV27; clone size: .
CDR3 DNA: TGTGCCAGCAGCTCCCCTAGTGGCTACACCTTC; CDR3 protein: CASSSPSGYTF; D gene: .; CDR3 length: 11; J gene: TRBJ1-2; V gene: TRBV7-8; clone size: .
CDR3 DNA: TGTGCCAGCAGCTTAGCGGGAACTAGCGGGAGAGCGACCGGGGAGCTGTTTTTT; CDR3 protein: CASSLAGTSGRATGELFF; D gene: TRBD2; CDR3 length: 18; J gene: TRBJ2-2; V gene: TRBV11-2; clone size: few
CDR3 DNA: TGTGCCAGCAGCGCTGACAGATACTATGGCTACACCTTC; CDR3 protein: CASSADRYYGYTF; D gene: .; CDR3 length: 13; J gene: TRBJ1-2; V gene: TRBV7-2; clone size: .
CDR3 DNA: TGTGCCAGCAGCCTGAGGCCCAGCTCTGGAAACACCATATATTTT; CDR3 protein: CASSLRPSSGNTIYF; D gene: .; CDR3 length: 15; J gene: TRBJ1-3; V gene: TRBV28; clone size: once
CDR3 DNA: TGTGCCAGCAGGGGGGGACAGGACCCCTACGAGCAGTACTTC; CDR3 protein: CASRGGQDPYEQYF; D gene: TRBD1; CDR3 length: 14; J gene: TRBJ2-7; V gene: TRBV6-1; clone size: .
CDR3 DNA: TGTGCCAGCAAGGTACTAGCGGGCTTTGAGACCCAGTACTTC; CDR3 protein: CASKVLAGFETQYF; D gene: TRBD2; CDR3 length: 14; J gene: TRBJ2-5; V gene: TRBV2; clone size: .
CDR3 DNA: TGTGCCAGCAGCGCTGGGGACAGTACACTAGAGACCCAGTACTTC; CDR3 protein: CASSAGDSTLETQYF; D gene: TRBD1; CDR3 length: 15; J gene: TRBJ2-5; V gene: TRBV7-9; clone size: .
CDR3 DNA: TGTGCCAGTCGTGGCGGGGGGGTTGCCGAGCAGTACTTC; CDR3 protein: CASRGGGVAEQYF; D gene: TRBD2; CDR3 length: 13; J gene: TRBJ2-7; V gene: TRBV18; clone size: once
CDR3 DNA: TGTGCCAGCAGTCCGGCTAACTATGGCTACACCTTC; CDR3 protein: CASSPANYGYTF; D gene: .; CDR3 length: 12; J gene: TRBJ1-2; V gene: TRBV28; clone size: .
CDR3 DNA: TGTGCCAGCAGCCCCAACGGGTTATACTCCTACGAGCAGTACTTC; CDR3 protein: CASSPNGLYSYEQYF; D gene: .; CDR3 length: 15; J gene: TRBJ2-7; V gene: TRBV27; clone size: .
CDR3 DNA: TGCGCCAGCAGCCAGGGCAGGGGATTGCTTGGGGAGCTGTTTTTT; CDR3 protein: CASSQGRGLLGELFF; D gene: .; CDR3 length: 15; J gene: TRBJ2-2; V gene: TRBV4-1; clone size: .
CDR3 DNA: TGTGCCAGCAGCCCGTACAGGGTTTACAATGAGCAGTTCTTC; CDR3 protein: CASSPYRVYNEQFF; D gene: .; CDR3 length: 14; J gene: TRBJ2-1; V gene: TRBV7-8; clone size: .
CDR3 DNA: TGTGCCAGCAGCCTACACCCGGGACTAGCGGGAGTCGGGGAGCTGTTTTTT; CDR3 protein: CASSLHPGLAGVGELFF; D gene: TRBD2; CDR3 length: 17; J gene: TRBJ2-2; V gene: TRBV11-2; clone size: .
CDR3 DNA: TGTGCCAGCAGTGTAGCGGGAGTGGGAGCCCCTGACACCTACGAGCAGTACTTC; CDR3 protein: CASSVAGVGAPDTYEQYF; D gene: TRBD2; CDR3 length: 18; J gene: TRBJ2-7; V gene: TRBV6-4; clone size: .
CDR3 DNA: TGTGCCAGCAGCAAAGTGGGGCTAGCGGACTTCAAAGAGACCCAGTACTTC; CDR3 protein: CASSKVGLADFKETQYF; D gene: .; CDR3 length: 17; J gene: TRBJ2-5; V gene: TRBV21-1; clone size: .
CDR3 DNA: TGTGCCAGCAGCCAAGGGGGGGGTCCGAACACTGAAGCTTTCTTT; CDR3 protein: CASSQGGGPNTEAFF; D gene: .; CDR3 length: 15; J gene: TRBJ1-1; V gene: TRBV4-2; clone size: .
CDR3 DNA: TGTGCCAGCAGTTCTCGGGACAGGGGACCCTACGAGCAGTACTTC; CDR3 protein: CASSSRDRGPYEQYF; D gene: TRBD1; CDR3 length: 15; J gene: TRBJ2-7; V gene: TRBV28; clone size: .
CDR3 DNA: TGTGCCAGCAGGGGCAGAACCAATCAGCCCCAGCATTTT; CDR3 protein: CASRGRTNQPQHF; D gene: .; CDR3 length: 13; J gene: TRBJ1-5; V gene: TRBV28; clone size: .
CDR3 DNA: TGTGCCAGCAGAGATCACAGGCCAGGGAGGGATGAGCAGTTCTTC; CDR3 protein: CASRDHRPGRDEQFF; D gene: TRBD2; CDR3 length: 15; J gene: TRBJ2-1; V gene: TRBV6-1; clone size: .
CDR3 DNA: TGTGCCAGCAGTTTGGGGGGATCGGTCACTGAAGCTTTCTTT; CDR3 protein: CASSLGGSVTEAFF; D gene: .; CDR3 length: 14; J gene: TRBJ1-1; V gene: TRBV28; clone size: .
CDR3 DNA: TGTGCCAGCAGCTCCCGTCGGGATAGCTCCTACAATGAGCAGTTCTTC; CDR3 protein: CASSSRRDSSYNEQFF; D gene: .; CDR3 length: 16; J gene: TRBJ2-1; V gene: TRBV7-3; clone size: .
CDR3 DNA: TGTGCCAGCAGCGTAGCCGGGGAGACCCAGTACTTC; CDR3 protein: CASSVAGETQYF; D gene: .; CDR3 length: 12; J gene: TRBJ2-5; V gene: TRBV9; clone size: .
CDR3 DNA: TGCGCCAGCAGTGAGGTTAGGGGGTCGGAGACCCAGTACTTC; CDR3 protein: CASSEVRGSETQYF; D gene: .; CDR3 length: 14; J gene: TRBJ2-5; V gene: TRBV10-1; clone size: .
CDR3 DNA: TGTGCCAGCGCCGGTACAGCTGCTGTCTACGAGCAGTACTTC; CDR3 protein: CASAGTAAVYEQYF; D gene: .; CDR3 length: 14; J gene: TRBJ2-7; V gene: TRBV2; clone size: .
CDR3 DNA: TGTGCCAGCAGCCTCGGGACAGGGCAAATCTATGGCTACACCTTC; CDR3 protein: CASSLGTGQIYGYTF; D gene: TRBD1; CDR3 length: 15; J gene: TRBJ1-2; V gene: TRBV5-4; clone size: .
CDR3 DNA: TGCGCCAGCAGCTTGGGCGGGGGTGACGAGCAGTACTTC; CDR3 protein: CASSLGGGDEQYF; D gene: TRBD2; CDR3 length: 13; J gene: TRBJ2-7; V gene: TRBV5-1; clone size: .
CDR3 DNA: TGTGCCAGCAGCTTAGAACCGGGTAGCAATCAGCCCCAGCATTTT; CDR3 protein: CASSLEPGSNQPQHF; D gene: .; CDR3 length: 15; J gene: TRBJ1-5; V gene: TRBV7-3; clone size: .
CDR3 DNA: TGTGCCAGCAGTAGCAGGGGGTTAAACTATGGCTACACCTTC; CDR3 protein: CASSSRGLNYGYTF; D gene: TRBD1; CDR3 length: 14; J gene: TRBJ1-2; V gene: TRBV28; clone size: once
CDR3 DNA: TGTGCCAGCAGTTTTCGCGTCTTGACATTCGGGACCTACGAGCAGTACTTC; CDR3 protein: CASSFRVLTFGTYEQYF; D gene: .; CDR3 length: 17; J gene: TRBJ2-7; V gene: TRBV28; clone size: .
CDR3 DNA: TGTGCCAGCACCGACAGGGGGGGCAATCAGCCCCAGCATTTT; CDR3 protein: CASTDRGGNQPQHF; D gene: TRBD1; CDR3 length: 14; J gene: TRBJ1-5; V gene: TRBV6-6; clone size: once
CDR3 DNA: TGTGCCAGCAGCCTTGGACTAGCGGGATTCACAGATACGCAGTATTTT; CDR3 protein: CASSLGLAGFTDTQYF; D gene: TRBD2; CDR3 length: 16; J gene: TRBJ2-3; V gene: TRBV7-3; clone size: once
CDR3 DNA: TGTGCCATCAGTGTCTCACGGTCCGGAGGAGGAAACACCATATATTTT; CDR3 protein: CAISVSRSGGGNTIYF; D gene: .; CDR3 length: 16; J gene: TRBJ1-3; V gene: TRBV10-3; clone size: .